A single sample gave rise to the 21 T cell receptor beta chains below, sequenced in a study of blood T cell repertoires in COVID-19. Using immunoSEQ multiplex PCR, the repertoire was profiled, and TCRdb retains in-frame clones only, with some absent. This table has more than 300,000 clones, 88% appearing once. The sample was PBMCs or T cells enriched from blood (not recorded which). Every receptor here comes from a woman younger than 35 who had recovered from COVID-19.

Turning to this clone: Different DNA sequences within this sample yield the same CDR3. The J gene is TRBJ2-7, the V gene TRBV7-2; D unclear. There are 11 residues in the CDR3. CDR1 and CDR2 from the germline V gene are SGHTA and FQGNSA. The ends were cut back, 4 bases at V and 6 bases at J, with 7 bases in the middle. This CDR3 reads CASSSRGEQYF. The CDR3 coding sequence is TGTGCCAGCAGCTCGCGAGGCGAGCAGTACTTC.

Only one count was recorded for this clone. The chain is built from TRBV5-1 and TRBJ1-5; D may be TRBD1 (5 bases). Per the germline V gene, CDR1 is SGHRS and CDR2 is YFSETQ. This CDR3 is 14 amino acids long. The V and J ends lost 0 bases and 2 bases respectively, with 6 bases between them. This CDR3 reads CASSLGRGNQPQHF. The CDR3 nucleotides read TGCGCCAGCAGCTTGGGCAGGGGCAATCAGCCCCAGCATTTT.

This chain connects TRBV11-2 to TRBJ2-1; D gene unclear. V was pared by 3 bases and J by 0 bases, with 9 bases between. This CDR3 comprises 15 residues. Germline V lookup: CDR1 SGHAT, CDR2 FQNNGV. DNA of the CDR3: TGTGCCAGCAGCTTGGGCCGCAGCTCCTACAATGAGCAGTTCTTC. It yields the protein CASSLGRSSYNEQFF. The variable domain in full, with the rest retrieved from reference TRBV11-2 and TRBJ2-1, is EAGVAQSPRYKIIEKRQSVAFWCNPISGHATLYWYQQILGQGPKLLIQFQNNGVVDDSQLPKDRFSAERLKGVDSTLKIQPAKLEDSAVYLCASSLGRSSYNEQFFGPGTRLTVL.

This chain connects TRBV6-1 to TRBJ1-5; 8 bases match TRBD1. Germline V CDR1 and CDR2: MNHNS, SASEGT. This CDR3 contains 16 residues. The V segment lost 3 bases and the J segment 2 bases; nucleotides outside the gene matches: 6. The CDR3 DNA follows: TGTGCCAGCAGTGAGATGGGACAGGCCGGCAATCAGCCCCAGCATTTT. Protein: CASSEMGQAGNQPQHF.

The chain links TRBV6-4 to TRBJ2-7, with 10 bases lining up with TRBD1. Germline assignment: CDR1 MRHNA and CDR2 SNTAGT. The CDR3 length is 15 residues. Trimming cost V 8 bases and J 4 bases; bases outside gene matches: 11. In DNA form, the CDR3 reads TGTGCCAGCCGGGACAGGGGCCTACTGGGATACGAGCAGTACTTC. Amino acid sequence: CASRDRGLLGYEQYF.

The chain is built from TRBV5-1 and TRBJ2-3; TRBD2 matches 10 bases. With 2 bases clipped from V and 2 bases from J, the junction kept 11 bases outside the gene matches. Germline V lookup: CDR1 SGHRS, CDR2 YFSETQ. There are 18 residues in the CDR3. The CDR3, as DNA: TGCGCCAGCAGCTTTGAGGGTCAGCGGGGGGGCATCACAGATACGCAGTATTTT. This gives the protein CASSFEGQRGGITDTQYF.

The chain links TRBV27 to TRBJ1-2; possibly TRBD1 for D (5 bases). Trimming shortened V by 2 bases and J by 4 bases, and 17 bases separated the two germline ends. Germline CDR1 is MNHEY and CDR2 is SMNVEV (reference sequence). The CDR3 spans 16 residues. CDR3 nucleotides: TGTGCCAGCAGTTTAAAATTCCCGGGGGTTCTCTATGGCTACACCTTC. This translates into CASSLKFPGVLYGYTF.

This chain's CDR3 is CASSTSGRFTDTQYF. CDR3 coding DNA: TGTGCCAGCAGTACTAGCGGGAGGTTCACAGATACGCAGTATTTT. The chain links TRBV28 to TRBJ2-3; 12 nucleotides match TRBD2. Germline trimming cut 5 bases from V and 2 bases from J; bases unmatched to any gene: 2. The CDR3 runs to 15 residues. Germline CDR1 MDHEN, CDR2 SYDVKM.

This sequence joins TRBV18 and TRBJ2-6, with TRBD1 as a possible D gene (6 bases). This CDR3 has 19 amino acids. In germline, CDR1 is KGHSH, CDR2 LQKENI. Deletions cut 4 bases from V and 1 base from J, with 20 bases between. CDR3 protein: CASSLTSGHLDSGANVLTF. Written as DNA, the CDR3 is TGTGCCAGCTCACTAACTTCGGGACACTTGGATTCTGGGGCCAACGTCCTGACTTTC.

CDR3 sequence reads: CASSLRPGNEQYF. The CDR3 DNA follows: TGTGCCAGCAGCTTAAGGCCAGGGAACGAGCAGTACTTC. The genes are TRBV7-3 and TRBJ2-7; perhaps TRBD1 as D (5 bases). Germline-derived CDR1 and CDR2 are SGHTA and FQGTGA. The CDR3 runs 13 residues. The V and J ends lost 1 base and 5 bases respectively, with 9 bases between them.

The chain employs TRBV4-1 and TRBJ1-2; D possibly corresponds to TRBD1 (6 bases). The CDR3 consists of 15 residues. V lost 5 bases and J 4 bases, leaving 17 bases between the germline ends. From germline, CDR1 is MGHRA and CDR2 YSYEKL. CDR3 region: CASSSPSQGTYGYTF. The DNA of the CDR3 is TGCGCCAGCAGCTCCCCATCGCAGGGGACCTATGGCTACACCTTC.

The rearrangement links TRBV28 to TRBJ1-2; D ambiguous. There are 13 residues in the CDR3. The germline V gene has CDR1 MDHEN and CDR2 SYDVKM. Trimming took off 5 bases at V and 2 bases at J, with 9 bases between the two ends. CDR3 in amino acids: CASSPLENYGYTF. Written as DNA, the CDR3 is TGTGCCAGCAGTCCCCTAGAAAACTATGGCTACACCTTC.

The chain carries TRBV5-1 and TRBJ2-1; D possibly corresponds to TRBD1 (6 bases). CDR1 is SGHRS, CDR2 YFSETQ, per germline. The V gene lost 5 bases and the J gene lost 4 bases, with 13 bases spanning the gap. CDR3 length equals 14 residues. CDR3 coding DNA: TGCGCCAGCAGGGGTACAGGGTGGTACAATGAGCAGTTCTTC. It translates to CASRGTGWYNEQFF. The complete variable domain, with remaining parts taken from reference TRBV5-1 and TRBJ2-1, reads KAGVTQTPRYLIKTRGQQVTLSCSPISGHRSVSWYQQTPGQGLQFLFEYFSETQRNKGNFPGRFSGRQFSNSRSEMNVSTLELGDSALYLCASRGTGWYNEQFFGPGTRLTVL.

The chain carries TRBV11-2 and TRBJ1-1; D perhaps matches TRBD1 (6 bases). Germline V gives CDR1 SGHAT, CDR2 FQNNGV. This CDR3 region has 15 residues. Trimming shortened V by 5 bases and J by 1 base, and 14 bases separated the two germline ends. The CDR3 bases are TGTGCCAGCAGCCTCCAAGGGGGTGGGAACACTGAAGCTTTCTTT. Its protein product is CASSLQGGGNTEAFF.

V gene TRBV6-2 or TRBV6-3 combines with J gene TRBJ2-3; D may be TRBD2 (6 bases). V was trimmed by 2 bases and J by 3 bases, leaving 18 bases between them. The germline CDR1 and CDR2 sequences are MNHEY and SVGEGT. The CDR3 loop spans 17 amino acids. DNA of the CDR3: TGTGCCAGCAGTTACCCGGAATGGGGGGAAGGGACAGATACGCAGTATTTT. Amino acids: CASSYPEWGEGTDTQYF.

This clone came up a few times. The gene calls are TRBV5-4 and TRBJ1-2; 9 nucleotides match TRBD1. Germline CDR1 reads SGHNT; CDR2 reads YYREEE (reference sequence). Trimming took 4 bases from V and 5 from J; bases not matched to a gene: 9. This CDR3 region has 15 residues. Written as DNA, the CDR3 is TGTGCCAGCAGCCGTGGGGACAGGGCTCGGTATGGCTACACCTTC. Its translation: CASSRGDRARYGYTF.

J is TRBJ1-1 and V is TRBV19; TRBD1 is a possible D gene (5 bases). Deletions cut 5 bases from V and 4 bases from J, with 11 bases between. Germline CDR1 is LNHDA and CDR2 is SQIVND (reference sequence). The CDR3 runs 13 residues. The CDR3 DNA sequence: TGTGCCAGTAGTCAGGGTTCGGGCACTGAAGCTTTCTTT. Translated: CASSQGSGTEAFF.

The sample holds one count of this clone. The same CDR3 can be traced to other DNA sequences in this sample. The rearrangement uses TRBV15 and TRBJ2-2; D remains ambiguous. With 0 bases removed from V and 6 bases from J, the gap between germline ends came to 5 bases. Germline V lookup: CDR1 LNHNV, CDR2 YYDKDF (reference sequence). This CDR3 is 13 amino acids long. The CDR3 coding sequence is TGTGCCACCAGCAGAGATCGGGCCGGGGAGCTGTTTTTT. Amino acids: CATSRDRAGELFF. The full variable domain, completed using reference TRBV15 and TRBJ2-2, is DAMVIQNPRYQVTQFGKPVTLSCSQTLNHNVMYWYQQKSSQAPKLLFHYYDKDFNNEADTPDNFQSRRPNTSFCFLDIRSPGLGDTAMYLCATSRDRAGELFFGEGSRLTVL.

V usage is TRBV11-3 and J usage is TRBJ2-2; D perhaps matches TRBD2 (6 bases). This CDR3 is built from 15 residues. Between the trimmed V and J ends, which lost 5 bases and 6 bases, there was a span of 16 bases. Germline V gene lookup returns CDR1 SGHNT and CDR2 YENEEA. Here the CDR3 DNA reads TGTGCCAGCAGCGAAGCAGACGGGGGATCCGGGGAGCTGTTTTTT. Its translation: CASSEADGGSGELFF.

V and J are TRBV2 and TRBJ1-2; a weak D match, TRBD1 (6 bases). Trimming shortened V by 7 bases and J by 2 bases, and 11 bases separated the two germline ends. The length of the CDR3 is 13 residues. CDR1 and CDR2 (germline): SNHLY, FYNNEI. CDR3 sequence reads: CASTRGANYGYTF. Written as DNA, the CDR3 is TGTGCCAGCACCAGGGGAGCCAACTATGGCTACACCTTC.

This chain links TRBV6-5 with TRBJ2-2; 7 nucleotides agree with TRBD1. The CDR3 has 15 residues. Germline V lookup: CDR1 MNHEY, CDR2 SVGAGI. J lost 2 bases, V lost 6 bases, and 6 bases had no gene match. The DNA of the CDR3 is TGTGCCAGCAGCCGAGGGACAGTCAACACCGGGGAGCTGTTTTTT. Translation: CASSRGTVNTGELFF.